The table lists the clone carrying this TCR beta chain with a few counts. Its antigen is not known. From germline, CDR1 is MNHEY and CDR2 SMNVEV (reference sequence). The CDR3 runs to 14 residues. Between the trimmed V and J ends, which lost 3 bases and 4 bases, there was a span of 11 bases. The source of the sample is a study of T cell repertoires in cytomegalovirus infection. Study-wide results and limits: HLA-C-restricted CMV-specific TCR beta clonotypes were dominant in the ex vivo response.

TCRdb redid the calling of the reads with MiXCR, one entry per CDR3 protein. This table has under 850,000 distinct CDR3 sequences, roughly 30% appearing once. Sequenced material: cultured PBMCs, taken from culture after CMV antigen stimulation. The source is a human donor in good health (CMV status not recorded). Some clones in this sample may be carry-over from other donors' samples. The chain joins TRBV27 to TRBJ2-3; D is unclear. CDR3 DNA: TGTGCCAGCAGTTTGTCAACCTACCCAGATACGCAGTATTTT. Its translation: CASSLSTYPDTQYF.